A selection of T cell receptor beta chains follows, all from one sample in a study of blood T cell repertoires in COVID-19. Measured with immunoSEQ multiplex PCR; TCRdb has only the in-frame clones, and not every one. The table lists about 120,000 clones, 78% of them singletons. The sample consisted of peripheral blood. The receptors shown here come from a man in his 70s with acute or convalescent COVID-19. CDR3s include the opening cysteine and the closing phenylalanine or tryptophan. Fields, in order: J gene, clone size, D gene, V gene, CDR3 protein, CDR3 DNA. D genes are given only for firm matches. Clone size is shown for a subset of rows, as once, few, many or a class of expanded clone.

>TRBJ1-4|NA|NA|TRBV9
CASTRDPTNEKLFF
TGTGCCAGCACCCGAGATCCAACTAATGAAAAACTGTTTTTT
>TRBJ2-5|NA|TRBD2|TRBV19
CASSIGRGNQETQYF
TGTGCCAGTAGTATAGGGCGGGGGAACCAAGAGACCCAGTACTTC
>TRBJ1-5|NA|TRBD1|TRBV7-9
CASSFPDRGHRQPQHF
TGTGCCAGCAGCTTTCCCGACAGGGGCCATCGTCAGCCCCAGCATTTT
>TRBJ2-1|NA|TRBD2|TRBV5-4
CASSLPKLAGYNEQFF
TGTGCCAGCAGCTTGCCGAAACTAGCGGGGTACAATGAGCAGTTCTTC
>TRBJ1-5|NA|TRBD1|TRBV24-1
CATSEPGQGANQPQHF
TGTGCCACCAGTGAACCAGGACAGGGGGCCAATCAGCCCCAGCATTTT
>TRBJ1-1|NA|NA|TRBV18
CASSPDAGGYGEAFF
TGTGCCAGCTCACCCGACGCGGGGGGGTACGGTGAAGCTTTCTTT
>TRBJ1-1|once|NA|TRBV25-1
CASSVGPAEAFF
TGTGCCAGCAGTGTGGGGCCCGCTGAAGCTTTCTTT
>TRBJ1-5|NA|NA|TRBV24-1
CATAGSLSNQPQHF
TGTGCCACCGCCGGGAGCCTAAGCAATCAGCCCCAGCATTTT
>TRBJ1-6|few|TRBD1|TRBV9
CASSVEQGNSPLHF
TGTGCCAGCAGCGTAGAACAGGGGAATTCACCCCTCCACTTT
>TRBJ2-3|once|NA|TRBV7-2
CASSLESFSGTQYF
TGTGCCAGCAGCTTAGAATCCTTTTCCGGTACGCAGTATTTT
>TRBJ1-1|NA|TRBD1|TRBV4-2
CASSQRDRAFF
TGTGCCAGCAGCCAGAGGGACAGGGCTTTCTTT
>TRBJ2-6|NA|NA|TRBV27
CASSAVGGVGANVLTF
TGTGCCAGCAGTGCTGTGGGGGGAGTTGGGGCCAACGTCCTGACTTTC
>TRBJ2-3|once|TRBD2|TRBV10-3
CAISASGDTDTQYF
TGTGCCATCAGTGCTAGCGGAGACACAGATACGCAGTATTTT
>TRBJ1-4|few|NA|TRBV3-1/TRBV3-2
CASSQSQGEKLFF
TGTGCCAGCAGCCAGAGCCAGGGTGAAAAACTGTTTTTT
>TRBJ1-2|NA|TRBD1|TRBV5-1
CASSLTGTGYGYTF
TGCGCCAGCAGCTTGACCGGGACAGGGTATGGCTACACCTTC
>TRBJ2-2|few|NA|TRBV7-3
CASSLLRGTGELFF
TGTGCCAGCAGCCTACTTAGGGGTACCGGGGAGCTGTTTTTT
>TRBJ1-2|once|TRBD1|TRBV18
CASSPNKGGLNGYTF
TGTGCCAGCTCACCAAATAAAGGGGGCCTCAATGGCTACACCTTC
>TRBJ1-1|NA|TRBD1|TRBV5-4
CASSLATGVGTEAFF
TGTGCCAGCAGCTTGGCCACAGGGGTGGGCACTGAAGCTTTCTTT
>TRBJ2-7|NA|TRBD2|TRBV11-1
CASSLLPAGGNEQYF
TGTGCCAGCAGCTTACTCCCCGCGGGGGGCAACGAGCAGTACTTC
>TRBJ1-2|NA|NA|TRBV4-3
CASSQAPGINYGYTF
TGCGCCAGCAGCCAAGCTCCAGGGATTAACTATGGCTACACCTTC
>TRBJ2-1|NA|TRBD2|TRBV18
CASSPAGRVGEQFF
TGTGCCAGCTCACCAGCAGGGAGGGTCGGGGAGCAGTTCTTC
>TRBJ2-3|NA|TRBD2|TRBV30
CAWSRPGGHADTQYF
TGTGCCTGGAGTCGTCCGGGGGGGCACGCAGATACGCAGTATTTT
>TRBJ2-7|NA|TRBD1|TRBV28
CASGYSTGQGKEQYF
TGTGCCAGCGGATACTCAACGGGACAGGGAAAGGAGCAGTACTTC
>TRBJ2-7|NA|TRBD2|TRBV5-1
CASSLFLRGGYEQYF
TGCGCCAGCAGCTTGTTTCTGCGGGGGGGCTACGAGCAGTACTTC
>TRBJ1-2|NA|TRBD1|TRBV6-2/TRBV6-3
CASSLGQGGLGYTF
TGTGCCAGCAGTCTCGGACAGGGGGGCCTTGGCTACACCTTC
>TRBJ2-3|NA|TRBD2|TRBV5-6
CASSLTSGAGDTQYF
TGTGCCAGCAGCTTGACTAGCGGGGCTGGAGATACGCAGTATTTT